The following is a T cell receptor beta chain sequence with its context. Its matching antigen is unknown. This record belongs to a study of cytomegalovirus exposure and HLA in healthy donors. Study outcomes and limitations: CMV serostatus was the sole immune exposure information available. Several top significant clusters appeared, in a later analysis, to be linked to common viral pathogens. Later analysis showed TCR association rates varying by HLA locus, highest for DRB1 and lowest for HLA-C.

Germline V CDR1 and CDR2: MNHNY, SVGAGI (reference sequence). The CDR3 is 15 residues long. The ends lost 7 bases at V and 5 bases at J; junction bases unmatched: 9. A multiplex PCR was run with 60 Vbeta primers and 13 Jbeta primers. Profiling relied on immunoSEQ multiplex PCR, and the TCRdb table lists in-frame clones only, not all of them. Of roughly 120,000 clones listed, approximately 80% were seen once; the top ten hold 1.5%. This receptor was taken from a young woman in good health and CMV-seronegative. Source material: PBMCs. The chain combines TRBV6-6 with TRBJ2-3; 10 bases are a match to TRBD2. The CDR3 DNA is TGTGCCAGCAAAGGGTTAGCGGGGGGTGAAGATACGCAGTATTTT. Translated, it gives CASKGLAGGEDTQYF.